Here is one TCR beta chain with its context. Antigen: not known. The record originates from a study of identical twins. Findings and caveats of the study: Monozygotic twins shared more out-of-frame TCR alpha than recombination models predicted.

TCRdb reprocessed the 5' RACE reads via MiXCR and lists one record per CDR3 protein. The repertoire holds about 890,000 distinct CDR3 sequences, with more than 9% as singletons. Trimming removed 2 bases from V and 8 bases from J, with 10 bases in between. From germline, CDR1 is MGHRA and CDR2 YSYEKL. This CDR3 spans 13 amino acids. These sequences were also reported in another study, on yellow fever vaccine responses in identical twins.

The rearrangement joins TRBV4-1 to TRBJ2-1, with D possibly being TRBD1 (5 bases). The TCR sequence derives from a young woman in good health. Sequenced sample: PBMCs. The CDR3 coding sequence is TGCGCCAGCAGCCAACTAAGGGGTGATGAGCAGTTCTTC. This sequence encodes CASSQLRGDEQFF.